Each of the 15 T cell receptor beta chains below was sequenced from the same sample in a study of blood T cell repertoires in COVID-19. The protocol was immunoSEQ multiplex PCR, while the TCRdb copy is restricted to in-frame clones and leaves out a portion. The sample records around 70,000 clones, around 90% being singletons. The sequenced sample consisted of peripheral blood. The receptors come from a man aged 45-65 years with active COVID-19.

The chain carries TRBV27 and TRBJ2-2; TRBD2 agrees at 9 bases. Germline lookup yields CDR1 MNHEY and CDR2 SMNVEV (reference sequence). V trimming: 3 bases; J trimming: 5 bases; junction bases outside the gene matches: 4. The CDR3 spans 15 residues. The CDR3 loop reads CASSLAGGGTGELFF. CDR3 in DNA: TGTGCCAGCAGTTTGGCGGGGGGGGGAACCGGGGAGCTGTTTTTT.

Of note for this clone: Mismatch with germline at one junction end may stem from a read error. This chain uses TRBV2 with TRBJ1-2, with TRBD1 identical over 7 bases. CDR1 and CDR2 from the germline V gene are SNHLY and FYNNEI. This CDR3 is built from 15 residues. Here the CDR3 DNA reads TGTGCCAGCAGGGAAGAGACAGGGTATAACTATGGCTACACCTTC. Amino acid sequence: CASREETGYNYGYTF.

The chain links TRBV29-1 to TRBJ1-2; D ambiguous. Per the germline V gene, CDR1 is SQVTM and CDR2 is ANQGSEA. The CDR3 extends over 12 amino acids. V lost 3 bases to trimming and J lost 8 bases, with 13 bases between them. The chain's CDR3 is CSVDSQGGGYTF. CDR3 bases: TGCAGCGTTGATAGTCAAGGAGGAGGCTACACCTTC.

The chain employs TRBV5-1 and TRBJ2-3, with 10 positions matching TRBD2. Germline V lookup: CDR1 SGHRS, CDR2 YFSETQ. The CDR3 covers 16 residues. J was trimmed by 2 bases and V by 10 bases; bases with no gene match: 13. The CDR3, as DNA: TGCGCCTCAGGGAGCGGGAGGGCCGGATTCACAGATACGCAGTATTTT. Protein product: CASGSGRAGFTDTQYF.

The table lists this clone with a count of one. The V call is TRBV6-6, the J call TRBJ1-2, with D hard to call. V dropped 2 bases and J dropped 6 bases, with 13 bases sitting between them. Germline loops: CDR1 MNHNY, CDR2 SVGAGI (reference sequence). The CDR3 is 14 amino acids. The CDR3 region is CASSYAGRADGYTF. Written as DNA, the CDR3 is TGTGCCAGCAGTTACGCGGGGAGGGCAGATGGCTACACCTTC.

The J gene is TRBJ2-1, the V gene TRBV2; D remains unclear. This CDR3 is built from 14 residues. V was trimmed by 6 bases and J by 13 bases, leaving 22 bases between them. The germline V gene encodes CDR1 SNHLY and CDR2 FYNNEI. CDR3 DNA sequence: TGTGCCAGCAGCGAGGAGACTGCGGAAGCACAACAGTTCTTC. Amino acid sequence: CASSEETAEAQQFF.

The chain is built from TRBV10-3 and TRBJ2-1; 9 nucleotides align to TRBD2. Germline V gene data show CDR1 as ENHRY and CDR2 as SYGVKD. This CDR3 is 15 amino acids long. Losses at the gene ends were 3 bases for V and 10 bases for J; bases not matched to a gene: 10. This chain's CDR3 is CAISEKVSGSREQFF. The CDR3 DNA reads TGTGCCATCAGTGAAAAGGTTAGCGGGAGTAGGGAGCAGTTCTTC.

The CDR3 region has the DNA TGTGCCAGCAGCCGATGGGGCCAGGGGTCTTCGCGCTACACCTTC. Translated: CASSRWGQGSSRYTF. V gene TRBV27 combines with J gene TRBJ1-2; D possibly corresponds to TRBD1 (6 bases). This CDR3 has 15 residues. CDR1 MNHEY and CDR2 SMNVEV come from the germline V gene (reference sequence). The V and J ends lost 6 bases and 9 bases respectively, with 23 bases between them.

V gene TRBV15 combines with J gene TRBJ2-6; 9 nucleotides align to TRBD1. Losses at the gene ends were 5 bases for V and 3 bases for J; bases not matched to a gene: 8. The CDR3 totals 17 residues. Germline V gives CDR1 LNHNV, CDR2 YYDKDF (reference sequence). In DNA form, the CDR3 reads TGTGCCACCAGCGGGGAGACAGGGGGGTTTGGGGCCAACGTCCTGACTTTC. Its translation is CATSGETGGFGANVLTF.

The gene calls are TRBV30 and TRBJ2-2; the D gene is possibly TRBD2 (7 bases). The CDR3 extends over 15 amino acids. Germline-derived CDR1 and CDR2 are GTSNPN and SVGIG (reference sequence). Trimming shortened V by 0 bases and J by 13 bases, and 21 bases separated the two germline ends. CDR3 in amino acids: CAWSVGTPWEGVLFF. In DNA, the CDR3 is TGTGCCTGGAGTGTAGGGACACCTTGGGAGGGTGTGCTGTTTTTT.

The V gene is TRBV28, the J gene TRBJ2-7, with no clear D. The CDR3 contains 14 residues. CDR1 MDHEN and CDR2 SYDVKM come from the germline V gene. V shed 7 bases and J shed 2 bases, with 15 bases lying between them. The CDR3 loop reads CASNSPGRTYEQYF. The CDR3 bases are TGTGCCAGCAACTCTCCGGGTCGGACCTACGAGCAGTACTTC. Full variable domain (rest looked up from reference TRBV28 and TRBJ2-7): DVKVTQSSRYLVKRTGEKVFLECVQDMDHENMFWYRQDPGLGLRLIYFSYDVKMKEKGDIPEGYSVSREKKERFSLILESASTNQTSMYLCASNSPGRTYEQYFGPGTRLTVT.

The chain couples TRBV28 to TRBJ2-5; D may be TRBD2 (6 bases). CDR1 is MDHEN, CDR2 SYDVKM, per germline. V was cut by 4 bases and J by 3 bases, with 12 bases left in between. The CDR3 runs 14 residues. As DNA, the CDR3 is TGTGCCAGCAGTTCGGCGGGAACTGAAGAGACCCAGTACTTC. This gives the protein CASSSAGTEETQYF.

The rearrangement links TRBV4-3 to TRBJ1-5, with D maybe TRBD1 (6 bases). Deletions cut 7 bases from V and 2 bases from J, with 21 bases between. CDR1 LGHNA and CDR2 YSLEER come from the germline V gene. CDR3 size: 17 residues. The CDR3 loop is CASIASFRGSGNQPQHF. The DNA for the CDR3 is TGCGCCAGCATCGCAAGTTTCAGGGGAAGCGGCAATCAGCCCCAGCATTTT.

V and J are TRBV2 and TRBJ2-5; no definite D call. The CDR3 extends over 15 amino acids. The germline V gene has CDR1 SNHLY and CDR2 FYNNEI. The germline V and J ends were trimmed by 3 bases and 0 bases, with 11 bases remaining between them. This CDR3 is CASSDSQAYQETQYF. In DNA form, the CDR3 reads TGTGCCAGCAGTGATTCGCAGGCGTACCAAGAGACCCAGTACTTC.

This rearrangement joins TRBV6-2 or TRBV6-3 to TRBJ2-5; no firm D call. This CDR3 has 14 residues. From germline, CDR1 is MNHEY and CDR2 SVGEGT. V gave up 5 bases and J gave up 4 bases, with 14 bases separating them. In nucleotides, the CDR3 is TGTGCCAGCAGTCCGGCAGGCGAAGGAGAGACCCAGTACTTC. Its protein product is CASSPAGEGETQYF.